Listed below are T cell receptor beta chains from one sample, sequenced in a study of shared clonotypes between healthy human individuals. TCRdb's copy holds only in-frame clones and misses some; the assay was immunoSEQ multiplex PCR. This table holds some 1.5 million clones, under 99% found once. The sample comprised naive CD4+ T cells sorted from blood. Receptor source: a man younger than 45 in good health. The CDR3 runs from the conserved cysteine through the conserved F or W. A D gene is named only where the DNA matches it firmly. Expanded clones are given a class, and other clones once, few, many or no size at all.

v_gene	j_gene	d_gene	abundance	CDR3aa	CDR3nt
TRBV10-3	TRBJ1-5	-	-	CAISDRNNSNQPQHF	TGTGCCATCAGTGACAGGAACAATAGCAATCAGCCCCAGCATTTT
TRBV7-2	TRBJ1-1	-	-	CASSLVEGSTEAFF	TGTGCCAGCAGCTTAGTAGAGGGGTCCACTGAAGCTTTCTTT
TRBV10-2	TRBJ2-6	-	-	CASSGAATQSRANVLTF	TGCGCCAGCAGTGGGGCTGCCACTCAAAGTCGGGCCAACGTCCTGACTTTC
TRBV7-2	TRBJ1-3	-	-	CASSPSPGNTIYF	TGTGCCAGCAGCCCCTCCCCCGGAAACACCATATATTTT
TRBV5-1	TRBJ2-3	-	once	CASSLMAGSDTQYF	TGCGCCAGCAGCTTGATGGCAGGGTCAGATACGCAGTATTTT
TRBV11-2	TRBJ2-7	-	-	CASSLIATASLYEQYF	TGTGCCAGCAGCTTAATTGCGACGGCTTCCCTTTACGAGCAGTACTTC
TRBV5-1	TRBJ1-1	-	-	CASSLVAGRVGAFF	TGCGCCAGCAGCTTGGTAGCGGGGCGAGTCGGAGCTTTCTTT
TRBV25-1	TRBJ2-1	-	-	CASSPTTSFEQFF	TGTGCCAGCAGCCCTACTACTAGCTTTGAGCAGTTCTTC
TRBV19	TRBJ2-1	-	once	CASSGRVNNEQFF	TGTGCCAGTAGCGGGAGAGTAAACAATGAGCAGTTCTTC
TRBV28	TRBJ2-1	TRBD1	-	CASVRDSRSYNEQFF	TGTGCCAGCGTTAGGGACAGCCGCTCCTACAATGAGCAGTTCTTC
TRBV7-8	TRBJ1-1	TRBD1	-	CASSLAQGAEAFF	TGTGCCAGCAGCTTAGCCCAGGGGGCCGAAGCTTTCTTT
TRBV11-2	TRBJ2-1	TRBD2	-	CASSHILAGSNEQFF	TGTGCCAGCAGCCACATACTAGCGGGGAGCAATGAGCAGTTCTTC
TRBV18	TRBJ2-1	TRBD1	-	CASSPIRQGASNEQFF	TGTGCCAGCTCACCCATCAGGCAGGGGGCCAGCAATGAGCAGTTCTTC
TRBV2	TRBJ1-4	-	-	CASSEGRVPNEKLFF	TGTGCCAGCAGTGAAGGGCGGGTCCCAAATGAAAAACTGTTTTTT
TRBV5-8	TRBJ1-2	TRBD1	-	CASKSIQGFYGYGYTF	TGTGCCAGCAAATCGATACAGGGGTTTTATGGCTATGGCTACACCTTC
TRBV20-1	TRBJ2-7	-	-	CSVLYSYEQYF	TGCAGTGTACTCTACTCCTACGAGCAGTACTTC
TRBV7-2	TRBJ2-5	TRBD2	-	CASSLGGLAGGRGETQYF	TGTGCCAGCAGCTTAGGCGGACTAGCGGGAGGGCGAGGGGAGACCCAGTACTTC
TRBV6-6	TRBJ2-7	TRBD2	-	CASTYGGAYEQYF	TGTGCCAGCACCTATGGGGGGGCCTACGAGCAGTACTTC
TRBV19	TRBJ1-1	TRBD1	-	CASSKDRVTEAFF	TGTGCCAGTAGTAAGGACAGGGTCACTGAAGCTTTCTTT
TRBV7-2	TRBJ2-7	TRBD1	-	CASSLYTNRGTYYEQYF	TGTGCCAGCAGCTTATATACGAACAGGGGAACCTACTACGAGCAGTACTTC
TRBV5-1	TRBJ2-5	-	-	CASRKGVAQYF	TGCGCCAGCAGAAAAGGAGTGGCCCAGTACTTC
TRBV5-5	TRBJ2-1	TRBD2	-	CASSFLGLAGFGSYNEQFF	TGTGCCAGCAGCTTCTTGGGACTAGCGGGGTTCGGGTCCTACAATGAGCAGTTCTTC
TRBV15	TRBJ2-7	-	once	CATSRDGGASSYEQYF	TGTGCCACCAGCAGAGATGGGGGGGCAAGCTCCTACGAGCAGTACTTC